Sequencing of this T cell receptor (beta chain) was carried out in a study of blood T cell repertoires in COVID-19. Across the whole study: Acute-phase and convalescent COVID-19 samples originated in the United States, Italy and Spain.

This clone appeared a few times. The CDR3 covers 19 residues. Deletions cut 1 base from V and 0 bases from J, with 21 bases between. In germline, CDR1 is GTSNPN, CDR2 SVGIG (reference sequence). Methods used by the authors: Estimation of nucleated cell counts was performed using reference gene primer amplification. Method: immunoSEQ multiplex PCR; TCRdb's copy keeps in-frame clones and lacks some. V, J and clone size derive from that table, while D and trimming were established from the DNA sequence. This sample has 120,000 to 150,000 clones; roughly 80% occur once, and the top ten carry about 15%. The sequence came from a man aged 45-60 years with acute or convalescent COVID-19. The rearrangement uses TRBV30 and TRBJ1-4; weak D call: TRBD1 (6 bases). Sequencing was done on a sample of peripheral blood. In DNA form, the CDR3 reads TGTGCCTGGAGTGGAGCGAGGTGGGGCAAGGGGGCAACTAATGAAAAACTGTTTTTT. It encodes CAWSGARWGKGATNEKLFF.